This T cell receptor beta chain was sequenced for a study of blood T cell repertoires in COVID-19. Only in-frame clones appear in the TCRdb table, and some are missing; sequencing was by immunoSEQ multiplex PCR. Among about 300,000 clones, 87% were seen once, and the ten largest hold approximately 6%. Sequenced: PBMCs or T cells enriched from blood (not recorded which). This sequence was found in a woman in her thirties who had recovered from COVID-19.

CDR3 amino acids: CASSLESYGYTF. CDR3 coding DNA: TGCGCCAGCAGCTTGGAGAGCTATGGCTACACCTTC. V usage is TRBV5-1 and J usage is TRBJ1-2, with D unresolved. Trimming took off 0 bases at V and 4 bases at J, with 4 bases between the two ends. The CDR3 covers 12 residues. The germline V gene has CDR1 SGHRS and CDR2 YFSETQ.